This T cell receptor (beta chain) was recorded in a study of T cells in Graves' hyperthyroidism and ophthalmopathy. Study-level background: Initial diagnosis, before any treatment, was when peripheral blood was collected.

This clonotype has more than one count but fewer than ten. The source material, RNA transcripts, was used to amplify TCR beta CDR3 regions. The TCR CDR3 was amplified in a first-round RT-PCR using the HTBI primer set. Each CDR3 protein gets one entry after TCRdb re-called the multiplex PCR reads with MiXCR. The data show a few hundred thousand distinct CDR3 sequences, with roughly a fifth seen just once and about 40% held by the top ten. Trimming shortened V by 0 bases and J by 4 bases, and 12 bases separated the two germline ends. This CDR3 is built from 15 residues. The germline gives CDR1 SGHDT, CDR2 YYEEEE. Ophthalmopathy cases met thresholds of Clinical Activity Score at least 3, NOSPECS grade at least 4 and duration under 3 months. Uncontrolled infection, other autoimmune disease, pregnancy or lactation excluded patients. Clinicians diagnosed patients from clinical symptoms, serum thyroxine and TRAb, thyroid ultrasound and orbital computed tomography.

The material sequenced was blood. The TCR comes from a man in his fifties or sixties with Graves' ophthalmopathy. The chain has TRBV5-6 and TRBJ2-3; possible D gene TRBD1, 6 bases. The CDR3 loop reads CASSLGSGDADTQYF. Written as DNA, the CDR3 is TGTGCCAGCAGCTTGGGTTCAGGGGACGCAGATACGCAGTATTTT.